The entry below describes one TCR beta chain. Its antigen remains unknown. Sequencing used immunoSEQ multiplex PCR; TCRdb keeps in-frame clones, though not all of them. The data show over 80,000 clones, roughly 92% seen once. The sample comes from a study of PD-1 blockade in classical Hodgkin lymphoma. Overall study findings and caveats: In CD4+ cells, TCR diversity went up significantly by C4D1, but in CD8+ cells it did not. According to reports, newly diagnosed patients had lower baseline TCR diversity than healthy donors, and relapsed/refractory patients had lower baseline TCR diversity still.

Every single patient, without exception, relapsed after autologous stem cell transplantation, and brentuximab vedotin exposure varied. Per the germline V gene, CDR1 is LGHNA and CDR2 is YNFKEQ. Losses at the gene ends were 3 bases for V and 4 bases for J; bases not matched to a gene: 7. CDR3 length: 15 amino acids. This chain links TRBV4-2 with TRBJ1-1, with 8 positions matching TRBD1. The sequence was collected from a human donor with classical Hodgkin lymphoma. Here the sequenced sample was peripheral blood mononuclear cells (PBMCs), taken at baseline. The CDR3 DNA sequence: TGTGCCAGCAGCCAGGGAGGACAGGGCGGCACTGAAGCTTTCTTT. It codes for CASSQGGQGGTEAFF.